This T cell receptor (beta chain) was profiled in a study of shared clonotypes between healthy human individuals. Study information: A couple of women and three men aged 18 to 49 served as donors.

TCRdb keeps only in-frame clones here, not all; method: immunoSEQ multiplex PCR. The sample yields around 2.3 million clones, approximately 94% seen once. Per the germline V gene, CDR1 is GTSNPN and CDR2 is SVGIG (reference sequence). The CDR3 length is 14 residues. V lost 5 bases and J lost 6, with 19 bases in between. The chain joins TRBV30 to TRBJ1-1; TRBD1 might be the D (5 bases). Material: naive CD4+ T cells sorted from blood. Subset described: CD45RA+ positively selected. This TCR was recovered from a man between 18 and 35 years old in good health. CDR3 nucleotides: TGTGCCTGGTCACCGGGGACCACGGGAGCTGAAGCTTTCTTT. It specifies CAWSPGTTGAEAFF.